The 31 T cell receptor beta chains reported below all come from one sample, sequenced in a study of identical twins. TCRdb reanalysed the 5' RACE reads using MiXCR and keeps one entry per CDR3 protein. The top ten hold approximately 12% of the sample, which has 100,000 to 110,000 distinct CDR3 sequences, about 5.6% seen once. Specimen: memory T cells sorted from blood. Receptor source: a woman between 45 and 65 years old in good health.

This clonotype has a count of ten or more. The chain has TRBV7-9 and TRBJ2-3; TRBD2 matches 11 bases. After removal of 4 bases from V and 2 bases from J, the junction contained 8 bases not matched to a gene. Germline CDR1 SEHNR, CDR2 FQNEAQ (reference sequence). The CDR3 consists of 17 residues. The CDR3 DNA is TGTGCCAGCAGCTCCTATAGACTAGCGGGGTACACAGATACGCAGTATTTT. This translates into CASSSYRLAGYTDTQYF. The whole variable domain, filled in from reference TRBV7-9 and TRBJ2-3, reads DTGVSQNPRHKITKRGQNVTFRCDPISEHNRLYWYRQTLGQGPEFLTYFQNEAQLEKSRLLSDRFSAERPKGSFSTLEIQRTEQGDSAMYLCASSSYRLAGYTDTQYFGPGTRLTVL.

This clonotype was seen at least ten times. V is TRBV20-1 and J is TRBJ1-1; 9 positions match TRBD1. J lost 4 bases, V lost 0 bases, and 3 bases had no gene match. This CDR3 contains 14 residues. Germline V lookup: CDR1 DFQATT, CDR2 SNEGSKA (reference sequence). CDR3 in amino acids: CSARDRQGGTEAFF. CDR3 DNA sequence: TGCAGTGCTAGAGATCGACAGGGGGGCACTGAAGCTTTCTTT.

The gene calls are TRBV30 and TRBJ2-1; 9 nucleotides line up with TRBD2. CDR1 GTSNPN and CDR2 SVGIG come from the germline V gene (reference sequence). Trimming took 3 bases from V and 3 from J; bases not matched to a gene: 9. The CDR3 is made up of 16 amino acids. CDR3 loop: CAWRKAGTSSYNEQFF. CDR3 DNA sequence: TGTGCCTGGAGGAAAGCCGGGACTAGCAGCTACAATGAGCAGTTCTTC.

This clonotype was found a few times. V and J are TRBV29-1 and TRBJ2-3, with 8 bases lining up with TRBD2. There are 13 residues in the CDR3. Germline V CDR1 and CDR2: SQVTM, ANQGSEA. Trimming took 6 bases from V and 9 from J; bases not matched to a gene: 11. The CDR3 loop reads CSVEEIVAGTQYF. The CDR3 DNA sequence: TGCAGCGTGGAGGAGATTGTAGCGGGGACGCAGTATTTT.

This clonotype showed up many times. The chain couples TRBV20-1 to TRBJ2-7, with 8 bases aligning to TRBD1. There are 13 residues in the CDR3. The germline V gene encodes CDR1 DFQATT and CDR2 SNEGSKA (reference sequence). Unmatched junction bases numbered 14, after V lost 6 bases and J lost 10 bases. Written as DNA, the CDR3 is TGCAGTGCCCGATCGGACAGGGCCCCGGAACAGTACGTC. Encoded protein: CSARSDRAPEQYV.

This clonotype came up many times. The gene calls are TRBV5-1 and TRBJ2-1; D unclear. V gave up 1 base and J gave up 3 bases, with 11 bases separating them. The CDR3 is 15 residues long. CDR1 and CDR2 (germline): SGHRS, YFSETQ. The CDR3 is CASSLTTKVYNEQFF. The CDR3 bases are TGCGCCAGCAGCTTGACTACTAAGGTCTACAATGAGCAGTTCTTC.

The V call is TRBV19, the J call TRBJ2-4; 9 bases are shared with TRBD1. The CDR3 covers 15 residues. The ends lost 6 bases at V and 0 bases at J; junction bases unmatched: 3. CDR1 and CDR2 from the germline V gene are LNHDA and SQIVND (reference sequence). For the CDR3, the DNA is TGTGCCAGTAGAGGGACAGGGCTAGCCAAAAACATTCAGTACTTC. Its translation: CASRGTGLAKNIQYF.

This clonotype was detected ten times or more. The chain employs TRBV5-5 and TRBJ2-1, with 11 bases that match TRBD1. The CDR3 sequence is 15 residues long. Per the germline V gene, CDR1 is SGHKS and CDR2 is YYEKEE (reference sequence). V was pared by 0 bases and J by 6 bases, with 2 bases of the junction left unmatched. This CDR3 reads CASSLGGQGGNEQFF. CDR3 sequence (DNA): TGTGCCAGCAGCTTGGGGGGACAGGGGGGCAATGAGCAGTTCTTC.

This clonotype was seen ten or more times. The chain uses TRBV6-2 or TRBV6-3 and TRBJ2-7; possibly TRBD1 for D (6 bases). The CDR3 loop spans 14 amino acids. Per germline, CDR1 MNHEY and CDR2 SVGEGT. V lost 7 bases to trimming and J lost 5 bases, with 18 bases between them. The CDR3 nucleotides read TGTGCCAGCAATGACAGGCCCCGAGTTGACGAGCAGTACTTC. This codes for CASNDRPRVDEQYF.

The gene calls are TRBV7-9 and TRBJ1-1, with no clear D. The V end lost 5 bases, the J end lost 4 bases, and 5 bases lay between the germline ends. This CDR3 contains 11 residues. Germline V lookup: CDR1 SEHNR, CDR2 FQNEAQ (reference sequence). CDR3 DNA: TGTGCCAGCAGCCGAGCCACTGAAGCTTTCTTT. It specifies CASSRATEAFF.

The gene calls are TRBV12-3 or TRBV12-4 and TRBJ1-2; no clear D gene. V was pared by 5 bases and J by 5 bases, with 9 bases between. This CDR3 region has 12 residues. The CDR3 DNA sequence: TGTGCCAGCAGTCCACTAATGTATGGCTACACCTTC. This codes for CASSPLMYGYTF.

This clonotype was found many times. The V and J genes are TRBV10-3 and TRBJ1-1; no reliable D call. The CDR3 spans 12 residues. V lost 3 bases and J lost 7, with 9 bases in between. Germline V gene lookup returns CDR1 ENHRY and CDR2 SYGVKD. DNA of the CDR3: TGTGCCATCAGTGATACCGGGCATGAAGCTTTCTTT. Translating gives CAISDTGHEAFF.

Ten or more counts support this clonotype. This chain connects TRBV5-1 to TRBJ1-1; 7 bases agree with TRBD1. Germline V lookup: CDR1 SGHRS, CDR2 YFSETQ. The CDR3 consists of 13 residues. The junction had 2 bases not matched to a gene; V was cut back by 3 bases and J by 3 bases. The CDR3 DNA is TGCGCCAGCAGCTCCCAGGGGGACACTGAAGCTTTCTTT. Protein sequence: CASSSQGDTEAFF.

This clonotype was recorded many times. The J gene is TRBJ2-4, the V gene TRBV7-3; TRBD2 matches at 9 bases. The germline V gene encodes CDR1 SGHTA and CDR2 FQGTGA. There are 14 residues in the CDR3. V shed 8 bases and J 5 bases; nucleotides not matched to a gene: 7. Written as DNA, the CDR3 is TGTGCCAGCGCCCCTAGCGGGACGGAAAACATTCAGTACTTC. Translated: CASAPSGTENIQYF. Full variable domain (missing parts from reference TRBV7-3 and TRBJ2-4): GAGVSQTPSNKVTEKGKYVELRCDPISGHTALYWYRQSLGQGPEFLIYFQGTGAADDSGLPNDRFFAVRPEGSVSTLKIQRTERGDSAVYLCASAPSGTENIQYFGAGTRLSVL.

At least ten counts were recorded for this clonotype. This chain joins TRBV7-3 and TRBJ1-1; D is ambiguous. The CDR3 length is 12 residues. Germline values: CDR1 SGHTA, CDR2 FQGTGA. V was shortened by 2 bases and J by 5 bases, with 6 bases between the two germline ends. The CDR3 nucleotides read TGTGCCAGCAGCTTAGTGCATACTGAAGCTTTCTTT. This translates into CASSLVHTEAFF.

This clonotype was seen repeatedly, ten times or more. This chain uses TRBV28 with TRBJ1-4; TRBD1 aligns across 8 bases. Trimming cost V 8 bases and J 8 bases; bases outside gene matches: 7. CDR1 is MDHEN and CDR2 is SYDVKM in the germline V gene. This CDR3 has 13 residues. CDR3 DNA: TGTGCCAGCCGGACAGGGCTACGCGAAAAACTGTTTTTT. It translates to CASRTGLREKLFF.

This clonotype was detected many times. The rearrangement uses TRBV12-3 or TRBV12-4 and TRBJ1-3, with D unresolved. V lost 2 bases and J 0 bases, leaving 8 bases between the germline ends. This CDR3 has 15 residues. In DNA form, the CDR3 reads TGTGCCAGCAGTTTATTTGGGCTCTCTGGAAACACCATATATTTT. Translation gives CASSLFGLSGNTIYF.

This clonotype was recorded at least ten times. The chain combines TRBV7-9 with TRBJ2-3; D is perhaps TRBD2 (5 bases). CDR1 and CDR2 (germline): SEHNR, FQNEAQ (reference sequence). The length of the CDR3 is 14 residues. V lost 1 base to trimming and J lost 6 bases, with 11 bases between them. The CDR3 loop reads CASSLDSVADTQYF. The CDR3 DNA is TGTGCCAGCAGCTTAGATAGCGTCGCGGATACGCAGTATTTT.

This clonotype was detected ten times or more. This chain connects TRBV7-6 to TRBJ2-3, with 11 bases identical to TRBD2. This CDR3 has 16 residues. Germline CDR1 SGHVS, CDR2 FNYEAQ. V trimming: 5 bases; J trimming: 3 bases; junction bases outside the gene matches: 7. CDR3 region: CASSTTSGEGTDTQYF. The CDR3 region has the DNA TGTGCCAGCAGCACGACTAGCGGGGAGGGTACAGATACGCAGTATTTT.

This clonotype was counted at least ten times. The gene calls are TRBV10-1 and TRBJ1-1; D gene unclear. The ends were cut back, 4 bases at V and 7 bases at J, with 13 bases in the middle. This CDR3 region has 13 residues. Germline CDR1 is WNHNN and CDR2 is SYGVQD (reference sequence). CDR3 residues: CASSGGPWGEAFF. The CDR3 nucleotides are TGCGCCAGCAGTGGAGGGCCGTGGGGTGAAGCTTTCTTT.

This clonotype occurred a few times. One base away lies a much larger clone, so this may be a sequencing read error. The chain combines TRBV6-1 with TRBJ1-1; D uncertain. In germline, CDR1 is MNHNS, CDR2 SASEGT. The CDR3 has 13 amino acids. Trimming left V 2 bases short and J 0 bases short, with 4 bases between. The chain's CDR3 is CASSESVNTEAFF. CDR3 bases: TGTGCCAGCAGTGAATCGGTGAACACTGAAGCTTTCTTT.

V gene TRBV2 combines with J gene TRBJ1-4; a weak D match, TRBD1 (6 bases). The CDR3 is made up of 15 amino acids. Trimming stripped 11 bases from V and 8 bases from J, with 24 bases between. Per the germline V gene, CDR1 is SNHLY and CDR2 is FYNNEI. CDR3 DNA: TGTGCCTGGATAAAAGACGGACAGTTGGGAGAAAAACTGTTTTTT. Its translation: CAWIKDGQLGEKLFF. The full variable domain, rest sourced from reference TRBV2 and TRBJ1-4, is EPEVTQTPSHQVTQMGQEVILRCVPISNHLYFYWYRQILGQKVEFLVSFYNNEISEKSEIFDDQFSVERPDGSNFTLKIRSTKLEDSAMYFCAWIKDGQLGEKLFFGSGTQLSVL.

There are a few counts of this clonotype. The V gene is TRBV27, the J gene TRBJ2-7; no clear D gene. This CDR3 is 10 amino acids long. CDR1 MNHEY and CDR2 SMNVEV come from the germline V gene (reference sequence). The V and J ends lost 2 bases and 7 bases respectively, with 3 bases between them. CDR3 region: CASSLQEQYV. The CDR3 bases are TGTGCCAGCAGTTTACAGGAGCAGTACGTC.

This clonotype came up many times. The rearrangement uses TRBV3-1 and TRBJ1-2; maybe TRBD1 (5 bases). Per the germline V gene, CDR1 is LGHDT and CDR2 is YNNKEL (reference sequence). V gave up 7 bases and J gave up 6 bases, with 12 bases separating them. CDR3 length equals 12 residues. CDR3 loop: CASTRAGDGYTF. CDR3 sequence (DNA): TGTGCCAGCACCCGGGCGGGGGATGGCTACACCTTC. Full variable domain (outside the CDR3, taken from reference TRBV3-1 and TRBJ1-2): DTAVSQTPKYLVTQMGNDKSIKCEQNLGHDTMYWYKQDSKKFLKIMFSYNNKELIINETVPNRFSPKSPDKAHLNLHINSLELGDSAVYFCASTRAGDGYTFGSGTRLTVV.

The genes are TRBV10-2 and TRBJ1-1; D is perhaps TRBD1 (5 bases). This CDR3 region has 14 residues. Germline V lookup: CDR1 WSHSY, CDR2 SAAADI. V was pared by 7 bases and J by 3 bases, with 15 bases between. The CDR3 DNA is TGCGCCAGCACCGAAGGGGCGACCGACACTGAAGCTTTCTTT. It yields the protein CASTEGATDTEAFF.

The chain carries TRBV23-1 and TRBJ2-7; 8 bases are shared with TRBD1. TRBV23-1 is noted as an ORF with a role that remains uncertain. Germline trimming cut 8 bases from V and 1 base from J; bases unmatched to any gene: 13. This CDR3 contains 16 residues. CDR3 sequence reads: CASYRDWTGPSYEQYF. DNA for the CDR3: TGCGCCAGCTACCGGGATTGGACAGGGCCTTCCTACGAGCAGTACTTC.

This clonotype was detected many times. This chain uses TRBV6-5 with TRBJ2-1; 7 bases are shared with TRBD2. This CDR3 is built from 10 residues. The ends lost 8 bases at V and 9 bases at J; junction bases unmatched: 1. CDR1 and CDR2 from the germline V gene are MNHEY and SVGAGI. CDR3 loop: CASGEGEQFF. CDR3 DNA sequence: TGTGCCAGCGGGGAGGGTGAGCAGTTCTTC.

The chain combines TRBV10-1 with TRBJ2-2; 7 bases fit TRBD2. The germline V gene encodes CDR1 WNHNN and CDR2 SYGVQD (reference sequence). V shed 1 base, J shed 5 bases, and the junction held 4 bases outside the gene matches. The CDR3 is 15 residues long. The CDR3 nucleotides read TGCGCCAGCAGTGAGTTTAGCGGGCAGACCGGGGAGCTGTTTTTT. Residues: CASSEFSGQTGELFF.

V is TRBV12-3 or TRBV12-4 and J is TRBJ2-1; tentatively, D is TRBD2 (5 bases). The V gene lost 6 bases and the J gene lost 0 bases, with 9 bases spanning the gap. The CDR3 runs to 14 residues. The CDR3 bases are TGTGCCAGCAGGAAGCGGAGCTCCTACAATGAGCAGTTCTTC. It codes for CASRKRSSYNEQFF.

This sequence joins TRBV12-5 and TRBJ2-2, with 10 positions matching TRBD2. CDR3 length: 17 amino acids. CDR1 LGHNT and CDR2 FRNRAP come from the germline V gene. V lost 1 base to trimming and J lost 6 bases; unmatched junction nucleotides: 8. The CDR3 is CASGLAPSGRNPGELFF. The CDR3 DNA reads TGTGCTAGTGGTTTGGCACCTAGCGGGAGAAACCCCGGGGAGCTGTTTTTT.

This clonotype was observed at least ten times. The chain carries TRBV7-8 and TRBJ2-2; TRBD2 matches at 10 bases. The ends lost 4 bases at V and 0 bases at J; junction bases unmatched: 5. This CDR3 contains 17 residues. Germline CDR1 reads SGHVS; CDR2 reads FQNEAQ. CDR3 bases: TGTGCCAGCAGCTCATTGACTAGCGGGTCGAACACCGGGGAGCTGTTTTTT. This translates into CASSSLTSGSNTGELFF. Looking up the rest from reference TRBV7-8 and TRBJ2-2 gives the full variable domain: GAGVSQSPRYKVAKRGQDVALRCDPISGHVSLFWYQQALGQGPEFLTYFQNEAQLDKSGLPSDRFFAERPEGSVSTLKIQRTQQEDSAVYLCASSSLTSGSNTGELFFGEGSRLTVL.